The entry below describes one T cell receptor beta chain. V lost 0 bases, J lost 1 base, and 7 bases lay in between. There are 14 residues in the CDR3. Germline V gives CDR1 SGHDT, CDR2 YYEEEE. The data were taken from a study of blood T cell repertoires in COVID-19. Study in general: In each case, the material was cDNA or gDNA derived from T cells, B-cell-depleted T cells, or PBMCs.

Authors' processing steps: Estimation of nucleated cell counts was performed using reference gene primer amplification. TCRdb's copy holds only in-frame clones and misses some; the assay was immunoSEQ multiplex PCR. The DNA gave D and trimming, while V, J and clone size come from that table. The data show 40,000 to 45,000 clones, 76% seen once. This receptor was obtained from a man aged 80 or over with acute or convalescent COVID-19. The V gene is TRBV5-6, the J gene TRBJ2-5; D is unclear. Sequenced sample: peripheral blood. The CDR3 DNA is TGTGCCAGCAGCTTGGATGTAGTCCAAGAGACCCAGTACTTC. It yields the protein CASSLDVVQETQYF.